This TCR beta chain comes out of a study of shared clonotypes between healthy human individuals. Turning to the study itself: Three plates were used per donor for CD4 naive, three for CD4 memory, two for CD8 naive and one for CD8 memory.

Study-wide findings and caveats: The study found approximately 5% of naive CD4 clonotypes shared across several donors.

The authors split each subset's genomic DNA evenly across several immunoSEQ plates. Clones were sequenced by immunoSEQ multiplex PCR, and TCRdb holds only the in-frame ones, with some missing. The repertoire has about 2.4 million clones, roughly 93% of them found once; the top ten carry roughly 0.39%. On this clone: Its antigen is as yet unknown.

The source material was naive CD4+ T cells from PBMCs. Subset given: CD45RA+ positively selected. The TCR was taken from a man younger than 35 in good health. Some clones in this sample may be carry-over from other donors' samples.

The DNA of the CDR3 is TGTGCCAGTAGTGTAACCGGGACTCACCCAGATACGCAGTATTTT. Protein: CASSVTGTHPDTQYF. The gene calls are TRBV19 and TRBJ2-3; tentatively, D is TRBD2 (6 bases). Trimming removed 5 bases from V and 4 bases from J, with 16 bases in between. Germline V gene lookup returns CDR1 LNHDA and CDR2 SQIVND (reference sequence). CDR3 length: 15 amino acids. Filled out from reference TRBV19 and TRBJ2-3, the complete variable domain reads DGGITQSPKYLFRKEGQNVTLSCEQNLNHDAMYWYRQDPGQGLRLIYYSQIVNDFQKGDIAEGYSVSREKKESFPLTVTSAQKNPTAFYLCASSVTGTHPDTQYFGPGTRLTVL.